These 24 T cell receptor beta chains came from one sample sequenced in a study of shared clonotypes between healthy human individuals. The protocol was immunoSEQ multiplex PCR, while the TCRdb copy is restricted to in-frame clones and leaves out a portion. This sample carries approximately 1.5 million clones, around 98% of them seen once, and the ten largest clones take about 0.4%. Source material: naive CD4+ T cells sorted from blood. Specified subset: CD45RA+ positively selected. These receptors were collected from a man between 25 and 39 years old in good health.

The rearrangement joins TRBV6-5 to TRBJ1-3; unclear D gene. Trimming removed 5 bases at V and 0 bases at J, with 8 bases between. Germline CDR1 MNHEY, CDR2 SVGAGI. CDR3 size: 14 residues. In DNA form, the CDR3 reads TGTGCCAGCAGTCCGGATCGCTCTGGAAACACCATATATTTT. Its protein is CASSPDRSGNTIYF.

This chain uses TRBV28 with TRBJ2-1; no clear D gene. Germline CDR1 reads MDHEN; CDR2 reads SYDVKM. The CDR3 contains 15 residues. The germline V and J ends were trimmed by 3 bases and 1 base, with 10 bases remaining between them. CDR3 bases: TGTGCCAGCAGTTTGAGGAAGAATTCCTACAATGAGCAGTTCTTC. Translated: CASSLRKNSYNEQFF.

This chain connects TRBV18 to TRBJ2-1; D unclear. From germline, CDR1 is KGHSH and CDR2 LQKENI. Trimming shortened V by 6 bases and J by 2 bases, and 14 bases separated the two germline ends. The CDR3 is 15 residues long. The CDR3 spells CASSQDRRAYNEQFF. The CDR3, as DNA: TGTGCCAGCTCCCAAGATCGGCGAGCCTACAATGAGCAGTTCTTC.

The chain joins TRBV5-1 to TRBJ2-7, with 8 bases matching TRBD1. Germline assignment: CDR1 SGHRS and CDR2 YFSETQ. CDR3 length: 15 residues. The V and J ends lost 0 bases and 5 bases, in that order; junction bases with no gene match: 7. This chain's CDR3 is CASSLVADRVDEQYF. Here the CDR3 DNA reads TGCGCCAGCAGCTTGGTAGCGGACAGGGTCGACGAGCAGTACTTC.

The chain couples TRBV18 to TRBJ2-3; no clear D. V was trimmed by 6 bases and J by 2 bases, leaving 24 bases between them. In germline, CDR1 is KGHSH, CDR2 LQKENI. The CDR3 extends over 18 amino acids. CDR3 DNA: TGTGCCAGCTCCGAAGAGCGCGGACCTCTACCCATCACAGATACGCAGTATTTT. Translated: CASSEERGPLPITDTQYF.

The rearrangement uses TRBV5-1 and TRBJ2-4; tentative D call: TRBD2 (5 bases). This CDR3 is 14 amino acids long. Looked up from germline, CDR1 is SGHRS and CDR2 is YFSETQ. The V gene lost 7 bases and the J gene lost 0 bases, with 11 bases spanning the gap. CDR3 in amino acids: CASSSGLAKNIQYF. In DNA form, the CDR3 reads TGCGCCAGCTCCAGCGGCCTAGCCAAAAACATTCAGTACTTC.

The chain recombines TRBV18 with TRBJ2-7, with TRBD2 as a possible D gene (6 bases). The CDR3 covers 16 residues. Germline CDR1 is KGHSH and CDR2 is LQKENI. Deletions cut 6 bases from V and 5 bases from J, with 23 bases between. The CDR3: CASSPAGLRSLHEQYF. CDR3 sequence (DNA): TGTGCCAGCTCCCCGGCGGGATTACGATCCCTCCACGAGCAGTACTTC.

The chain couples TRBV28 to TRBJ2-7; D is possibly TRBD1 (6 bases). Germline assignment: CDR1 MDHEN and CDR2 SYDVKM. V lost 4 bases and J lost 1, with 11 bases in between. This CDR3 spans 14 amino acids. CDR3 sequence (DNA): TGTGCCAGCAGTTGGACAGTTGGATCCTACGAGCAGTACTTC. Protein product: CASSWTVGSYEQYF. Full variable domain (remainder filled in from reference TRBV28 and TRBJ2-7): DVKVTQSSRYLVKRTGEKVFLECVQDMDHENMFWYRQDPGLGLRLIYFSYDVKMKEKGDIPEGYSVSREKKERFSLILESASTNQTSMYLCASSWTVGSYEQYFGPGTRLTVT.

V is TRBV25-1 and J is TRBJ2-1, with TRBD1 matching 7 bases. This CDR3 contains 15 residues. Germline trimming cut 4 bases from V and 3 bases from J; bases unmatched to any gene: 6. CDR1 is MGHDK and CDR2 is SYGVNS in the germline V gene. CDR3 bases: TGTGCCAGCAGTGCGGACAGGATGGTCTACAATGAGCAGTTCTTC. This translates into CASSADRMVYNEQFF.

The gene calls are TRBV2 and TRBJ2-2; 8 bases map to TRBD1. Looked up from germline, CDR1 is SNHLY and CDR2 is FYNNEI. V lost 4 bases to trimming and J lost 4 bases; unmatched junction nucleotides: 2. The CDR3 has 14 residues. The CDR3 coding sequence is TGTGCCAGCAGTGCCGACAGGGGCACCGGGGAGCTGTTTTTT. Translation gives CASSADRGTGELFF.

This clone showed up just once. The V and J genes are TRBV16 and TRBJ1-5; tentatively, D is TRBD1 (5 bases). The CDR3 consists of 13 residues. V was trimmed by 4 bases and J by 8 bases, leaving 12 bases between them. CDR1 is KGHSY and CDR2 is FQNENV in the germline V gene. CDR3 protein: CASSLKRGEPQHF. DNA of the CDR3: TGTGCCAGCAGCCTCAAGCGGGGGGAGCCCCAGCATTTT.

About this clone: Other DNA sequences in this specimen translate into the identical CDR3. The V call is TRBV2, the J call TRBJ2-7, with 10 bases fitting TRBD1. The CDR3 sequence is 13 residues long. The junction had 4 bases not matched to a gene; V was cut back by 6 bases and J by 5 bases. Germline assignment: CDR1 SNHLY and CDR2 FYNNEI. The CDR3 DNA sequence: TGTGCCAGCAGCCGGGACAGGGGCCACGAGCAGTACTTC. Translated: CASSRDRGHEQYF.

This CDR3 reads CASSYYLLAGGSYEQYF. CDR3 DNA sequence: TGTGCCAGCAGCTACTACTTACTAGCGGGAGGCTCCTACGAGCAGTACTTC. The chain employs TRBV5-8 and TRBJ2-7; 12 bases map to TRBD2. The CDR3 is made up of 17 amino acids. From germline, CDR1 is SGHTS and CDR2 YDEGEE. V shed 3 bases, J shed 0 bases, and the junction held 7 bases outside the gene matches.

The chain couples TRBV6-5 to TRBJ1-1, with D possibly matching TRBD1 (6 bases). The CDR3 extends over 15 amino acids. Germline loops: CDR1 MNHEY, CDR2 SVGAGI. V lost 6 bases and J 1 base, leaving 15 bases between the germline ends. The DNA for the CDR3 is TGTGCCAGCAGCCTGGGACACACTGCGAACACTGAAGCTTTCTTT. It codes for CASSLGHTANTEAFF.

A single count supports this clone. The same CDR3 can be traced to other DNA sequences in this sample. CDR3 sequence reads: CASSPTGGRETQYF. The CDR3 region has the DNA TGTGCCAGCAGTCCGACAGGGGGTCGGGAGACCCAGTACTTC. The chain joins TRBV28 to TRBJ2-5, with TRBD1 identical over 9 bases. Looked up from germline, CDR1 is MDHEN and CDR2 is SYDVKM. Losses at the gene ends were 5 bases for V and 5 bases for J; bases not matched to a gene: 6. The CDR3 covers 14 residues.

The sample holds one count of this clone. V gene TRBV7-8 combines with J gene TRBJ2-1; TRBD1 agrees at 10 bases. Germline lookup yields CDR1 SGHVS and CDR2 FQNEAQ. This CDR3 is built from 17 residues. V lost 3 bases, J lost 6 bases, and 11 bases stayed unmatched. CDR3 in amino acids: CASSLGYRTGGFNEQFF. Written as DNA, the CDR3 is TGTGCCAGCAGCTTGGGGTACAGGACAGGGGGGTTCAATGAGCAGTTCTTC.

This chain uses TRBV2 with TRBJ2-7; the match to TRBD1 covers 7 bases. The CDR3 has 15 residues. The trim removed 6 bases at V and 0 bases at J, leaving 8 bases unmatched. CDR1 and CDR2 from the germline V gene are SNHLY and FYNNEI. The CDR3 spells CASSATAGGSYEQYF. The CDR3 nucleotides are TGTGCCAGCAGCGCGACGGCAGGGGGCTCCTACGAGCAGTACTTC.

The rearrangement links TRBV19 to TRBJ1-5, with unresolved D. Trimming took 3 bases from V and 3 from J, leaving 9 bases between them. The germline V gene encodes CDR1 LNHDA and CDR2 SQIVND (reference sequence). There are 14 residues in the CDR3. The CDR3 sequence is CASSMRSVNQPQHF. As DNA, the CDR3 is TGTGCCAGTAGTATGAGGTCAGTCAATCAGCCCCAGCATTTT.

The V call is TRBV19, the J call TRBJ1-6; 7 bases match TRBD1. Germline V gene data show CDR1 as LNHDA and CDR2 as SQIVND (reference sequence). Unmatched junction bases numbered 5, after V lost 7 bases and J lost 5 bases. The length of the CDR3 is 14 residues. In DNA, the CDR3 is TGTGCCAGTACCCGACAGGGTGATAATTCACCCCTCCACTTT. The encoded protein is CASTRQGDNSPLHF. The variable domain in full, completed from reference TRBV19 and TRBJ1-6, reads DGGITQSPKYLFRKEGQNVTLSCEQNLNHDAMYWYRQDPGQGLRLIYYSQIVNDFQKGDIAEGYSVSREKKESFPLTVTSAQKNPTAFYLCASTRQGDNSPLHFGNGTRLTVT.

The chain is built from TRBV7-2 and TRBJ2-7; 11 bases are shared with TRBD2. Per the germline V gene, CDR1 is SGHTA and CDR2 is FQGNSA. The V and J ends lost 5 bases and 2 bases, in that order; junction bases with no gene match: 8. The CDR3 totals 16 residues. The CDR3 region is CASSPDSGRAPYEQYF. CDR3 nucleotides: TGTGCCAGCAGCCCCGATAGCGGGAGGGCCCCCTACGAGCAGTACTTC.

This rearrangement joins TRBV9 to TRBJ2-7; D possibly corresponds to TRBD1 (5 bases). V gave up 4 bases and J gave up 6 bases, with 17 bases separating them. Germline V gene lookup returns CDR1 SGDLS and CDR2 YYNGEE. The CDR3 is 14 amino acids. CDR3 sequence reads: CASSPGIPLSEQYF. CDR3 coding DNA: TGTGCCAGCAGCCCAGGGATTCCTCTTTCCGAGCAGTACTTC.

The chain combines TRBV4-1 with TRBJ2-2; 7 positions match TRBD2. The CDR3 runs to 14 residues. Trimming took 9 bases from V and 4 from J; bases not matched to a gene: 8. Germline V gives CDR1 MGHRA, CDR2 YSYEKL. The CDR3, as DNA: TGCGCCAGAGTAGCGGGCCACCTCACCGGGGAGCTGTTTTTT. This gives the protein CARVAGHLTGELFF.

This clone has just one count. The chain combines TRBV19 with TRBJ2-7; 11 bases match TRBD1. In germline, CDR1 is LNHDA, CDR2 SQIVND (reference sequence). Trimming removed 10 bases from V and 4 bases from J; junction bases left unmatched: 3. The CDR3 sequence is 12 residues long. CDR3 in DNA: TGTGCCACCCGGGACAGGGGGTACGAGCAGTACTTC. The encoded protein is CATRDRGYEQYF.

V usage is TRBV11-2 and J usage is TRBJ2-7; 8 nucleotides match TRBD2. V lost 9 bases to trimming and J lost 1 base; unmatched junction nucleotides: 11. This CDR3 is built from 15 residues. Germline V gives CDR1 SGHAT, CDR2 FQNNGV. CDR3 loop: CASSPREGNSYEQYF. CDR3 sequence (DNA): TGTGCCAGTAGCCCCCGGGAGGGAAATTCCTACGAGCAGTACTTC. The whole variable domain, filled in from reference TRBV11-2 and TRBJ2-7, reads EAGVAQSPRYKIIEKRQSVAFWCNPISGHATLYWYQQILGQGPKLLIQFQNNGVVDDSQLPKDRFSAERLKGVDSTLKIQPAKLEDSAVYLCASSPREGNSYEQYFGPGTRLTVT.